This TCR beta chain came from a study of CD8+CD57+ T cells in acquired aplastic anemia. Whole-study context: Recorded DNA amounts for sorted CD4+ and CD8+ cells had an average of approximately 3 ug.

General observations from the study: For CD8+ Simpson's diversity, patients and controls showed no significant difference.

This clonotype was counted only a few times. The antigen is undetermined. This may be a read error: a much more frequent sequence differs by one nucleotide. The germline V gene has CDR1 SGHRS and CDR2 YFSETQ. The CDR3 is 15 residues long. Genomic DNA acted as the template from which TCR beta VDJ combination and CDR3 sequence profiling were carried out. TCRdb ran MiXCR on the reads and lists one entry per CDR3 protein. Of approximately 300,000 distinct CDR3 sequences in the sample, roughly 61% were seen once. Patients chosen for sequencing had shown CD8+CD57+ cell expansion by flow cytometry. Receipt of therapy had not occurred in any patient by the time of blood sampling.

The V gene is TRBV5-1, the J gene TRBJ2-5; the D gene is possibly TRBD1 (6 bases). The source of this sequence is a human donor with aplastic anemia. Sequencing was done on a sample of sorted CD4+, CD8+, or CD8+CD57+ T cells (not recorded which) from PBMCs. The CDR3 here is CTSSLGALGHETQYF. The CDR3, as DNA: TGCACCAGCAGCTTGGGGGCCCTGGGCCACGAGACCCAGTACTTC.